These T cell receptor beta chains were read from a single sample in a study of shared clonotypes between healthy human individuals. Method: immunoSEQ multiplex PCR; TCRdb's copy keeps in-frame clones and lacks some. The table records about 690,000 clones, about 92% of them present only once. Material for sequencing was memory CD8+ T cells from PBMCs. Source of these receptors: a man between 18 and 35 years old in good health. Some clones in this sample may be carry-over from other donors' samples. Both conserved end residues are part of each CDR3. Fields, in order: CDR3 DNA, CDR3 protein, J gene, D gene, clone size, CDR3 length, V gene. A D gene is named only where the DNA matches it firmly. Expanded clones get a size class; other rows say once, few or many, or leave the size out.

cdr3_nt: TGTGCCATCAGTGCGGCTAGCGGGATTTCGGGAGAGACCCAGTACTTC
cdr3_aa: CAISAASGISGETQYF
j_call: TRBJ2-5
d_call: TRBD2
clone_size: .
cdr3_length: 16
v_call: TRBV10-3

cdr3_nt: TGTGCCAGCAGCGCGGGACCGCCGGGCGGCGAGCAGTACTTC
cdr3_aa: CASSAGPPGGEQYF
j_call: TRBJ2-7
d_call: .
clone_size: .
cdr3_length: 14
v_call: TRBV6-5

cdr3_nt: TGTGCCACCAGCAGAGTCCGCACAGATACGCAGTATTTT
cdr3_aa: CATSRVRTDTQYF
j_call: TRBJ2-3
d_call: .
clone_size: .
cdr3_length: 13
v_call: TRBV15

cdr3_nt: TGTGCCAGCAGGGCCTCACAGGGGACCTCCTACGAGCAGTACTTC
cdr3_aa: CASRASQGTSYEQYF
j_call: TRBJ2-7
d_call: TRBD1
clone_size: .
cdr3_length: 15
v_call: TRBV7-9

cdr3_nt: TGTGCCAGTAATACGGCGTCTAACTATGGCTACACCTTC
cdr3_aa: CASNTASNYGYTF
j_call: TRBJ1-2
d_call: .
clone_size: .
cdr3_length: 13
v_call: TRBV6-1

cdr3_nt: TGTGCCAGCAGCTTAGTTACGACAGATTTGAACACTGAAGCTTTCTTT
cdr3_aa: CASSLVTTDLNTEAFF
j_call: TRBJ1-1
d_call: .
clone_size: .
cdr3_length: 16
v_call: TRBV7-9

cdr3_nt: TGTGCCAGCAGTTACGGGGGGCTTGACTCTGAAGCTTTCTTT
cdr3_aa: CASSYGGLDSEAFF
j_call: TRBJ1-1
d_call: .
clone_size: .
cdr3_length: 14
v_call: TRBV6-6

cdr3_nt: TGTGCCATCAGTGAGTCCCAGGGGCAGCTCCAAGAGACCCAGTACTTC
cdr3_aa: CAISESQGQLQETQYF
j_call: TRBJ2-5
d_call: .
clone_size: .
cdr3_length: 16
v_call: TRBV10-3

cdr3_nt: TGTGCCAGCAGGCTACTAGTAGCCGAAGAGACCCAGTACTTC
cdr3_aa: CASRLLVAEETQYF
j_call: TRBJ2-5
d_call: .
clone_size: once
cdr3_length: 14
v_call: TRBV6-1

cdr3_nt: TGTGCCAGCAGCACGTGGCGGGGAGCCTACAATGAGCAGTTCTTC
cdr3_aa: CASSTWRGAYNEQFF
j_call: TRBJ2-1
d_call: .
clone_size: .
cdr3_length: 15
v_call: TRBV28

cdr3_nt: TGTGCCAGCAGTTCGGGACTAGCGGACCCCTTTAACACAGATACGCAGTATTTT
cdr3_aa: CASSSGLADPFNTDTQYF
j_call: TRBJ2-3
d_call: TRBD2
clone_size: .
cdr3_length: 18
v_call: TRBV27

cdr3_nt: TGTGCCAGCAGTCCTCAGTGGGCAGATACGCAGTATTTT
cdr3_aa: CASSPQWADTQYF
j_call: TRBJ2-3
d_call: .
clone_size: once
cdr3_length: 13
v_call: TRBV28

cdr3_nt: TGTGCCAGCAGCGCCAGGCCCGGACACGCCTACGAGCAGTACTTC
cdr3_aa: CASSARPGHAYEQYF
j_call: TRBJ2-7
d_call: .
clone_size: .
cdr3_length: 15
v_call: TRBV9

cdr3_nt: TGTGCCTGGAGTCAGCGGCCCTCGGAGGCTTTCTTT
cdr3_aa: CAWSQRPSEAFF
j_call: TRBJ1-1
d_call: .
clone_size: .
cdr3_length: 12
v_call: TRBV30

cdr3_nt: TGTGCCAGCAGCTCCCCAGGGGGGGTGGACACCGGGGAGCTGTTTTTT
cdr3_aa: CASSSPGGVDTGELFF
j_call: TRBJ2-2
d_call: .
clone_size: .
cdr3_length: 16
v_call: TRBV9

cdr3_nt: TGTGCCAGCAGCCCCGTCGGGACAACTCCCACAGATACGCAGTATTTT
cdr3_aa: CASSPVGTTPTDTQYF
j_call: TRBJ2-3
d_call: .
clone_size: few
cdr3_length: 16
v_call: TRBV7-9